This T cell receptor (beta chain) derives from a study of blood T cell repertoires in COVID-19. Turning to the study itself: Some COVID-19 samples were acute and others convalescent; all came from the United States, Italy and Spain. Sources were T cells, B-cell-depleted T cells, or PBMCs; the material itself was cDNA or gDNA.

Authors' data handling: Quantification of nucleated cells was approximated via reference gene primer amplification. Repertoires were generated with immunoSEQ multiplex PCR, while TCRdb's copy carries only in-frame clones and drops some. V and J calls and clone size come straight from that table; D and trimming were deduced from the DNA. Found here are tens of thousands of clones, approximately 94% of them singletons; the top ten hold 3.5% to 4.5%. Germline CDR1 reads SGHVS; CDR2 reads FNYEAQ. The CDR3 totals 16 residues. V was cut by 4 bases and J by 2 bases, with 15 bases left in between. The genes are TRBV7-6 and TRBJ1-5; TRBD1 is a possible D gene (5 bases). The sample was peripheral blood. This TCR was sampled from a human donor with active COVID-19. The donor label of this sample is uncertain. CDR3 loop: CASSSEGPYGNQPQHF. The DNA for the CDR3 is TGTGCCAGCAGCTCGGAGGGGCCCTATGGCAATCAGCCCCAGCATTTT.